This T cell receptor (beta chain) was captured by sequencing in a study of OX40 agonist ivuxolimab in advanced cancers. Study at large: Three patients had partial responses: one hepatocellular carcinoma, two cutaneous melanoma.

The CDR3 is 16 amino acids. In germline, CDR1 is MDHEN, CDR2 SYDVKM. The V end was cut by 5 bases, the J end by 2 bases, with 16 bases between. General study points: At doses 0.1 to 3.0 mg/kg, CD4+ and CD8+ clones expanded.

Data came from immunoSEQ multiplex PCR; TCRdb stores just in-frame clones and leaves some out. The table lists about 73,000 clones, about nine tenths of them singletons. A word on this clone: The antigen remains undetermined.

Autoimmune disease history or systemic immunosuppression disqualified patients. The sequence came from an adult with an advanced solid tumor such as melanoma, head and neck, liver or kidney cancer. The rearrangement joins TRBV28 to TRBJ1-3; D is ambiguous. The sample consisted of CD4+ or CD8+ T cells sorted from blood, taken in a trial of the OX40 agonist ivuxolimab. The CDR3 nucleotides are TGTGCCAGCAGTCTCAATTCCCGCGGGCCTGGAAACACCATATATTTT. It encodes CASSLNSRGPGNTIYF. The full variable domain, rest sourced from reference TRBV28 and TRBJ1-3, is DVKVTQSSRYLVKRTGEKVFLECVQDMDHENMFWYRQDPGLGLRLIYFSYDVKMKEKGDIPEGYSVSREKKERFSLILESASTNQTSMYLCASSLNSRGPGNTIYFGEGSWLTVV.